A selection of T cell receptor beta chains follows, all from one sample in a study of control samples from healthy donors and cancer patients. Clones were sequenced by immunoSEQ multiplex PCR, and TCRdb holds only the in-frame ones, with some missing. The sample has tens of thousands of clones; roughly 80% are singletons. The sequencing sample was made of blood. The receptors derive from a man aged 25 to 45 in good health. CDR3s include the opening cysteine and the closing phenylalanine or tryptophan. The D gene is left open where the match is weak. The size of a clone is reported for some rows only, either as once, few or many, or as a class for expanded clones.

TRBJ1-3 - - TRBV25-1 TGTGCCAGCAGTTTAGACAGGAGGACTGGAAACACCATATATTTT CASSLDRRTGNTIYF
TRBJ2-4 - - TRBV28 TGTGCCAGCACCTGGGGTCTTCCTACACTTAAAAACATTCAGTACTTC CASTWGLPTLKNIQYF
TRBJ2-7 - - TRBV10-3 TGTGTAACCGGGACGTCTGCCTACGAGCAGTACTTC CVTGTSAYEQYF
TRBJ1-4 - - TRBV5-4 TGTGCCAGCAGCTTGAGAGGTCTCTGGGGTAATGAAAAACTGTTTTTT CASSLRGLWGNEKLFF
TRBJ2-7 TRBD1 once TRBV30 TGTGCCTGGAGTTCGGACAGGGGTAGCGAGCAGTACTTC CAWSSDRGSEQYF
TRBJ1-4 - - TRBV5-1 TGCGCCAGCAGACGACAGAATAATGAAAAACTGTTTTTT CASRRQNNEKLFF
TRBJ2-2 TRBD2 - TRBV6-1 TGTGCCAGCAGTGCGGCCCGGGGGGGGTTGGCCGGGGAGCTGTTTTTT CASSAARGGLAGELFF
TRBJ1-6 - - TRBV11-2 TGTGCCAGCAAATCCCTTAAACAAGGACGGAGGTCACCCCTCCACTTT CASKSLKQGRRSPLHF
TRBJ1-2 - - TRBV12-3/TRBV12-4 TGTGCCAGCACCGGACGGATCAACTATGGCTACACCTTC CASTGRINYGYTF
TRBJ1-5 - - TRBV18 TGTGCCAGCTCCCTCGCCCTGGGGGATTCTAATCAGCCCCAGCATTTT CASSLALGDSNQPQHF
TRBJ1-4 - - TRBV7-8 TGTGCCAGCAGCTTAGGGATTGGAGGAGTGAACGAAAAACTGTTTTTT CASSLGIGGVNEKLFF
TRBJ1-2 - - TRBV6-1 TGTGCCAGCAGTGCCCACGGGGGGACTTTTACTGGCTATGGCTACACCTTC CASSAHGGTFTGYGYTF
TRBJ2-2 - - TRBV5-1 TGCGCCAGCAGCTTGGTTATGACAGCTTCGGAGGGGGAGCTGTTTTTT CASSLVMTASEGELFF
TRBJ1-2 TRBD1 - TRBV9 TGTGCCAGCAGCCTGCCCGGACAGGGCGGACGAGGCTACACCTTC CASSLPGQGGRGYTF
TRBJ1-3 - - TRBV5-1 TGCGCCAGCAGCTTGGAAGGGGAGGGTTCTGGAAACACCATATATTTT CASSLEGEGSGNTIYF
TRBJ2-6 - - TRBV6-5 TGTGCCAGTCGGGTGTCGGACTCTGGGGCCAACGTCCTGACTTTC CASRVSDSGANVLTF
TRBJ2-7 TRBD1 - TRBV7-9 TGTGCCAGCAGCCCATGGGACAGGGAGGGCGAGCAGTACTTC CASSPWDREGEQYF
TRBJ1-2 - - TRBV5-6 TGTGCCAGCAGCTTGGTTCCAGGGAGTTCCTATGGCTACACCTTC CASSLVPGSSYGYTF
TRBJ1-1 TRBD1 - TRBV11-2 TGTGCCAGCAGCCCTTGGGACAGGGACGAATGGTCTGAAGTTTTCTTT CASSPWDRDEWSEVFF
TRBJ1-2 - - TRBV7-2 TGTGCCAGCAGCTTAGCGGGCAGAAGCTATGGCTACACCTTC CASSLAGRSYGYTF
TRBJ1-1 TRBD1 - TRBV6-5 TGTGCCAGCAGTTACGGAGCCGGGACAGGGGGCACTGAAGCTTTCTTT CASSYGAGTGGTEAFF
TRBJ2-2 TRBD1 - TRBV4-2 TGTGCCAGCAGCATACCGGGACAGGGGACCGGGGAGCTGTTTTTT CASSIPGQGTGELFF